This TCR beta chain was documented in a study of CD8+ T cells in alopecia areata. Study at large: Tofacitinib was taken orally by treated patients, and the dose was 5 to 10 mg twice daily. Study observations and caveats: Tofacitinib significantly decreased scalp clonality and expanded CD8+ clones among top 100.

Trimming cost V 0 bases and J 5 bases, with 12 bases left between them. This CDR3 comprises 15 residues. Germline CDR1 SGHDN, CDR2 FVKESK. Treatment defined: oral pan-JAK inhibitor, 5-10 mg twice daily. Cell sorting was applied to PBMCs, and CD4+ and CD8+ T cells were collected. Following RNA extraction, reverse transcription yielded cDNA that acted as the sequencing template. Some clones are missing from TCRdb's copy, which holds only in-frame ones; the method was immunoSEQ multiplex PCR. The sample has 130,000 to 150,000 clones; 82% are singletons. This clone was counted once. Its antigen remains unidentified.

The sequenced sample was CD8+ T cells sorted from blood, obtained at week 4, from a patient treated with tofacitinib. The rearrangement uses TRBV14 and TRBJ2-3; possible D gene TRBD2, 5 bases. The receptor was derived from a human donor with alopecia areata. The CDR3 spells CASSQEGTSVDTQYF. As DNA, the CDR3 is TGTGCCAGCAGCCAAGAAGGCACTAGTGTAGATACGCAGTATTTT.